The clone carrying this T cell receptor (beta chain) was seen many times. The antigen is unknown. There are 15 residues in the CDR3. The J segment lost 0 bases and the V segment lost 3 bases, leaving 3 bases of the junction unmatched. The germline gives CDR1 SNHLY, CDR2 FYNNEI. Both TCR beta VDJ combination and CDR3 sequence profiling were carried out. Genomic DNA was the template for this profiling. TCRdb ran MiXCR on the reads and lists one entry per CDR3 protein. The table records over 150,000 distinct CDR3 sequences, about 50% of them present only once. For sequencing, patients were chosen who had shown expansion of CD8+CD57+ cells by flow cytometry. The study sampled blood from patients who had received no therapy. The entry originates in a study of CD8+CD57+ T cells in acquired aplastic anemia. Overall study context: Sorted cells (CD4+ and CD8+) yielded DNA amounts that averaged 3.2 ug. Points from the study as a whole: For CD8+ Simpson's diversity, patients and controls showed no significant difference. Some 29 CD8+ CDR3 sequences were shared between patients and controls.

This sequence joins TRBV2 and TRBJ2-3; 7 positions agree with TRBD1. Sequencing was done on a sample of sorted CD4+, CD8+, or CD8+CD57+ T cells (not recorded which) from PBMCs. The clonotype was recovered from a human donor with aplastic anemia. The CDR3 DNA reads as TGTGCCAGCAGTGAGGGACAGAGTAGCACAGATACGCAGTATTTT. Residues: CASSEGQSSTDTQYF.